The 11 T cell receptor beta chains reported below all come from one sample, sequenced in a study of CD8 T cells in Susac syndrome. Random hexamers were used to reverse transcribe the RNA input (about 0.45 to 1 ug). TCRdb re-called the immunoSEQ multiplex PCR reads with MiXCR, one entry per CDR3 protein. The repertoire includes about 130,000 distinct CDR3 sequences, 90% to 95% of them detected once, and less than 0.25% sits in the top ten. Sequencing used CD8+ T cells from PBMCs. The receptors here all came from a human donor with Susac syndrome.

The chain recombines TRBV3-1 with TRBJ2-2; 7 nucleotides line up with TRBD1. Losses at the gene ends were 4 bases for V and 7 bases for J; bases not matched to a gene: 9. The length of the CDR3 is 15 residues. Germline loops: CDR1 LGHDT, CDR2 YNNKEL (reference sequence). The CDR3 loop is CASSLSTGDNGELFF. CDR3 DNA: TGTGCCAGCAGCCTTAGCACAGGGGATAACGGGGAGCTGTTTTTT.

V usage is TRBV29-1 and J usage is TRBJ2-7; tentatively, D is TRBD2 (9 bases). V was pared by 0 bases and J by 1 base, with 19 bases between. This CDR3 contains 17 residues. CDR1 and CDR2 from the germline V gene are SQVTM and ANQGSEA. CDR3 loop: CSVEDQGAGGPSYEQYF. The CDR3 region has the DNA TGCAGCGTTGAAGATCAGGGGGCGGGGGGGCCATCCTACGAGCAGTACTTC.

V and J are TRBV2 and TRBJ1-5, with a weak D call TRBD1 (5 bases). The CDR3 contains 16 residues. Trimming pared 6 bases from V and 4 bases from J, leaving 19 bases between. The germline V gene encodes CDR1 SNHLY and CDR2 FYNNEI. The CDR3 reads CASRSNRDGINQPQHF. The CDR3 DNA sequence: TGTGCCAGCAGGAGCAACCGGGACGGAATAAATCAGCCCCAGCATTTT. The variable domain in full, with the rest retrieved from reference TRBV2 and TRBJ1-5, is EPEVTQTPSHQVTQMGQEVILRCVPISNHLYFYWYRQILGQKVEFLVSFYNNEISEKSEIFDDQFSVERPDGSNFTLKIRSTKLEDSAMYFCASRSNRDGINQPQHFGDGTRLSIL.

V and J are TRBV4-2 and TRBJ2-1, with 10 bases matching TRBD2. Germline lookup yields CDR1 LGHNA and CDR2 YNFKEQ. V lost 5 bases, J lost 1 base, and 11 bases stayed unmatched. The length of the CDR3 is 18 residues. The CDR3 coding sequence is TGTGCCAGCAGCACTCTAGCGGGAGTTTTAGGTTCCTACAATGAGCAGTTCTTC. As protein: CASSTLAGVLGSYNEQFF.

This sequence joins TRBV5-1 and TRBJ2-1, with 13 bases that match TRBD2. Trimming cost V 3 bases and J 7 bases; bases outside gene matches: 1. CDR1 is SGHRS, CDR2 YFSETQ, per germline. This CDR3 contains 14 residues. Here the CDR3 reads CASSWTSGSNEQFF. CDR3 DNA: TGCGCCAGCAGCTGGACTAGCGGGAGTAATGAGCAGTTCTTC.

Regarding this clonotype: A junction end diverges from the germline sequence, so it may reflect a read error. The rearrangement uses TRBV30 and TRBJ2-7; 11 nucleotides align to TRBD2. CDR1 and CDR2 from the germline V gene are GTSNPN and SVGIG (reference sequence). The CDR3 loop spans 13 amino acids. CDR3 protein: CAWSVTPTSGERF. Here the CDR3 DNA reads TGTGCCTGGAGTGTAACTCCGACTAGCGGGGAACGCTTC.

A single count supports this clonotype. This CDR3 is CSAGPYSNQPQHF. DNA of the CDR3: TGCAGTGCAGGGCCCTATAGCAATCAGCCCCAGCATTTT. This chain joins TRBV20-1 and TRBJ1-5; no definite D call. In germline, CDR1 is DFQATT, CDR2 SNEGSKA (reference sequence). Trimming cost V 6 bases and J 0 bases, with 9 bases left between them. CDR3 length: 13 amino acids.

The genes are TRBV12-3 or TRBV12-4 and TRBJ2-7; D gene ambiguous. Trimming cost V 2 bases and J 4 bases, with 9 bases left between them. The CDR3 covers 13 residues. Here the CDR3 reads CASSLFAVYEQYF. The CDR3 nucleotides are TGTGCCAGCAGTTTATTCGCGGTGTACGAGCAGTACTTC.

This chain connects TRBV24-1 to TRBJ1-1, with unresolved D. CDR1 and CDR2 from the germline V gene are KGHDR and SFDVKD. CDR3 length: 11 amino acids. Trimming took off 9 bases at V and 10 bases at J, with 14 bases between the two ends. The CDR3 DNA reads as TGTGCCACCGATGGTCGGGGAGGAGCTTTCTTT. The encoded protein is CATDGRGGAFF.

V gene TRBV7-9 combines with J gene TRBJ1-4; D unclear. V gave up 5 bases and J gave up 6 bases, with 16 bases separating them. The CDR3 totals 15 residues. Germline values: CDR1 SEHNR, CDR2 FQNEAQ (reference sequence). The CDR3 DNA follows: TGTGCCAGCAGCGCCCCTAACGGGATTGATGAAAAACTGTTTTTT. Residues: CASSAPNGIDEKLFF.

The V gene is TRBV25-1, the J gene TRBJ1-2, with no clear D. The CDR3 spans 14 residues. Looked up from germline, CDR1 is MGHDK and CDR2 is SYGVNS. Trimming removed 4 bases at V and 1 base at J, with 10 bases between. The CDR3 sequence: CASSVGIDNYGYTF. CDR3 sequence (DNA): TGTGCCAGCAGTGTAGGGATCGATAACTATGGCTACACCTTC.